The rows below give T cell receptor beta chains drawn from one sample of a study of PD-L1 blockade in urothelial cancer. This table comes from immunoSEQ multiplex PCR, and its TCRdb copy is limited to in-frame clones, with some not included. The data hold approximately 100,000 clones, with around 90% observed a single time. Sequencing used PBMCs, obtained around atezolizumab (anti-PD-L1) treatment. The receptors come from a woman older than 75 with urothelial cancer. Each CDR3 is given with its conserved first and last residue. The D gene is left open where the match is weak. For some rows the clone size is stated as once, few or many, or as a class when expanded; others skip it.

size: NA
J: TRBJ1-1
D: TRBD1
V: TRBV28
CDR3: CASSFNQGVAFF
DNA: TGTGCCAGCAGTTTCAATCAGGGGGTAGCTTTCTTT

size: NA
J: TRBJ1-2
D: NA
V: TRBV20-1
CDR3: CSGSHGYTF
DNA: TGCAGTGGAAGCCATGGCTACACCTTC

size: few
J: TRBJ2-4
D: TRBD1
V: TRBV19
CDR3: CASSTWTGTGKNIQYF
DNA: TGTGCCAGTAGTACTTGGACAGGTACTGGCAAAAACATTCAGTACTTC

size: NA
J: TRBJ2-1
D: NA
V: TRBV27
CDR3: CASSQTPVLGQEQFF
DNA: TGTGCCAGCAGCCAAACCCCAGTACTAGGGCAGGAGCAGTTCTTC

size: NA
J: TRBJ2-5
D: NA
V: TRBV10-3
CDR3: CAISRQGGETQYF
DNA: TGTGCCATCAGTCGTCAGGGGGGTGAGACCCAGTACTTC

size: once
J: TRBJ2-1
D: TRBD2
V: TRBV5-1
CDR3: CATGTGGSYNEQFF
DNA: TGCGCCACCGGGACGGGAGGATCCTACAATGAGCAGTTCTTC

size: NA
J: TRBJ2-1
D: TRBD2
V: TRBV27
CDR3: CASLSGLAGGHEQFF
DNA: TGTGCCAGCTTGTCGGGACTAGCGGGAGGTCATGAGCAGTTCTTC

size: NA
J: TRBJ2-7
D: NA
V: TRBV25-1
CDR3: CATYGGSSYEQYF
DNA: TGTGCCACCTACGGTGGTAGCTCCTACGAGCAGTACTTC

size: NA
J: TRBJ2-3
D: TRBD2
V: TRBV5-1
CDR3: CASSLGGTSGTDTQYF
DNA: TGCGCCAGCAGCTTGGGAGGGACTAGCGGGACAGATACGCAGTATTTT

size: NA
J: TRBJ1-1
D: NA
V: TRBV19
CDR3: CASSIETVGYTEAFF
DNA: TGTGCCAGTAGTATAGAGACAGTAGGGTACACTGAAGCTTTCTTT